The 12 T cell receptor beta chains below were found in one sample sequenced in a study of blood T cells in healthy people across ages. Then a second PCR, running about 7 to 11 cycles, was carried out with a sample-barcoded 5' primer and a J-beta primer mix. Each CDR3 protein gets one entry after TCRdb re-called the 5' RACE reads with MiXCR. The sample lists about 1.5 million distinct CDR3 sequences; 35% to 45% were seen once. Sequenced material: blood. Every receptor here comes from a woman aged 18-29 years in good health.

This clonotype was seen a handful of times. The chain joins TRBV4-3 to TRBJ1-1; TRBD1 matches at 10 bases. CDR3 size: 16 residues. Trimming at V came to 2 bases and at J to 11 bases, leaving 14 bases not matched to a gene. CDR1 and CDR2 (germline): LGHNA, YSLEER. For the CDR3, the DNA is TGCGCCAGCAGCCAACGTTTAGGGACAGGGGCAAATGAGGCTTTCTTT. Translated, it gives CASSQRLGTGANEAFF.

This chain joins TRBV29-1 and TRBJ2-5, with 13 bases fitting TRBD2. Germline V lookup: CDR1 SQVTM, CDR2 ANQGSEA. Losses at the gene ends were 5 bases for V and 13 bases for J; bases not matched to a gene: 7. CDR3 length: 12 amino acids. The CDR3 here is CSVIGLAGDPYF. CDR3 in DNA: TGCAGCGTTATAGGACTAGCGGGAGACCCGTACTTC.

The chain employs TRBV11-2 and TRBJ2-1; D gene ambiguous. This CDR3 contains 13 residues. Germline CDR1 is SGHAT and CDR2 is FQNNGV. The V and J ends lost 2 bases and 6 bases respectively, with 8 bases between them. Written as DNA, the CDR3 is TGTGCCAGCAGCTTAATCGTGGGCAATGAGCAGTTCTTC. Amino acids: CASSLIVGNEQFF.

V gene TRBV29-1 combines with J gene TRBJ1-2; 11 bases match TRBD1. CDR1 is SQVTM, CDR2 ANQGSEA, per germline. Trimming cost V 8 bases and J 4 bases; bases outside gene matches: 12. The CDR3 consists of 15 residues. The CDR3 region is CSIEGQGAHSYGYTF. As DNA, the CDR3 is TGCAGCATCGAAGGACAGGGGGCGCATTCCTATGGCTACACCTTC.

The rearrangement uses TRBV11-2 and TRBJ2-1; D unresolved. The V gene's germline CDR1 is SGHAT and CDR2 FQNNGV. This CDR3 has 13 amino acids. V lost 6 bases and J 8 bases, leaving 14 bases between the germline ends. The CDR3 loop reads CASSHSELHEQFF. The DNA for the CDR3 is TGTGCCAGCAGTCACTCAGAGCTCCATGAGCAGTTCTTC.

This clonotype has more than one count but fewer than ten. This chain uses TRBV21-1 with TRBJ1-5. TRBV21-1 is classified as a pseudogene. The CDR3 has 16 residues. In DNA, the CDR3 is TGTGCCAGCAGCTCGCGGACCGGCGGAAGCAATCAGCCCCAGCATTTT. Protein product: CASSSRTGGSNQPQHF.

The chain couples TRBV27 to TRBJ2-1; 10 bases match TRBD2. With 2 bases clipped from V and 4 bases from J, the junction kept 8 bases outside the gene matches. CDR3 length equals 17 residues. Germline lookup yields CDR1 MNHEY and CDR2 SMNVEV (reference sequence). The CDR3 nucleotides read TGTGCCAGCAGTTTAACAGGCGGACTAGCGGATTACAATGAGCAGTTCTTC. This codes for CASSLTGGLADYNEQFF.

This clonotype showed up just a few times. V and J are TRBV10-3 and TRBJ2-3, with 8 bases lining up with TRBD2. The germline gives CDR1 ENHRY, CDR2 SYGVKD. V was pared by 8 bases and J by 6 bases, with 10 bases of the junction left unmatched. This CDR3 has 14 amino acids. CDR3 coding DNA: TGTGCCATCGGGGAAGGAGCGGGGGCGGATACGCAGTATTTT. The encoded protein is CAIGEGAGADTQYF.

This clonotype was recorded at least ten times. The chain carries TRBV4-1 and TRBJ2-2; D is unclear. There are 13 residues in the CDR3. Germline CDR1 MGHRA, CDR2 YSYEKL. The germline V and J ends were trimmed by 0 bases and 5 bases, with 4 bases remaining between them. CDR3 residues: CASSQERTGELFF. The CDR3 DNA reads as TGCGCCAGCAGCCAAGAGAGGACCGGGGAGCTGTTTTTT.

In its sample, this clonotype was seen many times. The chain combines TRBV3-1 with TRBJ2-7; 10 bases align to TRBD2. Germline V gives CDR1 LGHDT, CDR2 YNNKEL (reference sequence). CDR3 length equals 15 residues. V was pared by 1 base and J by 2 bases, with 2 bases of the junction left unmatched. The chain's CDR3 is CASSQVLAGPYEQYF. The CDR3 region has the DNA TGTGCCAGCAGCCAAGTACTAGCGGGACCCTACGAGCAGTACTTC.

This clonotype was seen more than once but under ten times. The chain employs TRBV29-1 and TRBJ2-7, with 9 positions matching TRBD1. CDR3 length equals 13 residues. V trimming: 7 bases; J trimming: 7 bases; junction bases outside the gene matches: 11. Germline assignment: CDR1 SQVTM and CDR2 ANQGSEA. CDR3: CSARQGVMYEQYF. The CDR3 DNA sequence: TGCAGCGCTCGACAGGGGGTTATGTATGAGCAGTACTTC.

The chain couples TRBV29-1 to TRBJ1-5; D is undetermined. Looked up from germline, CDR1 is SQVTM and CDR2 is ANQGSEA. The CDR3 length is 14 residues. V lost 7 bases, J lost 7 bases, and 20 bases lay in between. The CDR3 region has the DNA TGCAGCGCCCAGGACGGACCGATCGGACAGCCCCAGCATTTT. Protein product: CSAQDGPIGQPQHF.